A selection of T cell receptor beta chains follows, all from one sample in a study of T cells in localized non-small cell lung cancer. This table comes from immunoSEQ multiplex PCR, and its TCRdb copy is limited to in-frame clones, with some not included. The data contain approximately 5,200 clones, 85% of them seen just once; the ten biggest clones take up roughly 8.6%. Specimen: PBMCs, collected before any cancer treatment. The receptor set was obtained from a woman aged 35-75 years with stage II lung adenocarcinoma. Each CDR3 is given with its conserved first and last residue. Fields, in order: J gene, clone size, D gene, V gene, CDR3 length, CDR3 protein, CDR3 DNA. A D gene is named only where the DNA matches it firmly. Clone size is shown for a subset of rows, as once, few, many or a class of expanded clone.

J: TRBJ1-2; size: .; D: TRBD1; V: TRBV6-5; length: 14; CDR3: CASSTAGQYYGYTF; DNA: TGTGCCAGCAGTACTGCGGGACAGTACTATGGCTACACCTTC
J: TRBJ2-1; size: .; D: .; V: TRBV7-2; length: 15; CDR3: CASSSIPSSYNEQFF; DNA: TGTGCCAGCAGCTCGATCCCAAGCTCCTACAATGAGCAGTTCTTC
J: TRBJ1-4; size: .; D: .; V: TRBV7-6; length: 14; CDR3: CASSSPRVGEKLFF; DNA: TGTGCCAGCAGCTCCCCCAGGGTGGGAGAAAAACTGTTTTTT
J: TRBJ2-1; size: .; D: .; V: TRBV5-1; length: 14; CDR3: CASRDYPNGNEQFF; DNA: TGCGCCAGCAGGGACTATCCTAACGGCAATGAGCAGTTCTTC
J: TRBJ2-2; size: .; D: .; V: TRBV5-4; length: 16; CDR3: CASSMQGLSNTGELFF; DNA: TGTGCCAGCAGCATGCAGGGATTATCGAACACCGGGGAGCTGTTTTTT
J: TRBJ2-5; size: few; D: .; V: TRBV6-1; length: 18; CDR3: CASSEVLSRGKGLGTQYF; DNA: TGTGCCAGCAGTGAAGTCCTTTCTAGGGGCAAGGGCCTTGGGACCCAGTACTTC
J: TRBJ2-5; size: .; D: .; V: TRBV7-2; length: 16; CDR3: CASSLASGQGWETQYF; DNA: TGTGCCAGCAGCTTAGCCTCTGGGCAGGGTTGGGAGACCCAGTACTTC
J: TRBJ1-1; size: .; D: .; V: TRBV19; length: 14; CDR3: CASSNQLMNTEAFF; DNA: TGTGCCAGTAGTAATCAACTCATGAACACTGAAGCTTTCTTT
J: TRBJ2-2; size: .; D: TRBD2; V: TRBV7-3; length: 18; CDR3: CASSSRGLAGGGTGELFF; DNA: TGTGCCAGCAGCTCTCGGGGGCTAGCGGGAGGTGGCACCGGGGAGCTGTTTTTT
J: TRBJ2-2; size: .; D: .; V: TRBV6-1; length: 14; CDR3: CASSEGRVAGELFF; DNA: TGTGCCAGCAGTGAAGGAAGGGTGGCCGGGGAGCTGTTTTTT
J: TRBJ2-3; size: .; D: TRBD2; V: TRBV19; length: 14; CDR3: CASSGTSGTDTQYF; DNA: TGTGCCAGTAGCGGGACTAGCGGCACAGATACGCAGTATTTT
J: TRBJ2-7; size: once; D: .; V: TRBV23-1; length: 13; CDR3: CASSRVGSYEQYF; DNA: TGCGCCAGCAGTCGGGTGGGCTCCTACGAGCAGTACTTC
J: TRBJ2-5; size: .; D: .; V: TRBV14; length: 15; CDR3: CASSQWEFGGETQYF; DNA: TGTGCCAGCAGCCAATGGGAGTTCGGGGGAGAGACCCAGTACTTC
J: TRBJ1-2; size: few; D: .; V: TRBV6-5; length: 12; CDR3: CASSTHKDGYTF; DNA: TGTGCCAGCAGTACCCATAAGGATGGCTACACCTTC
J: TRBJ1-2; size: .; D: .; V: TRBV7-8; length: 13; CDR3: CASSSADSYGYTF; DNA: TGTGCCAGCAGCTCCGCGGACAGCTATGGCTACACCTTC
J: TRBJ2-3; size: .; D: TRBD2; V: TRBV10-3; length: 17; CDR3: CAISGTSGGVRADTQYF; DNA: TGTGCCATCAGTGGGACTAGCGGGGGGGTTCGGGCAGATACGCAGTATTTT
J: TRBJ1-5; size: once; D: TRBD1; V: TRBV19; length: 15; CDR3: CASSLGTGEGQPQHF; DNA: TGTGCCAGTAGTCTTGGGACAGGGGAAGGCCAGCCCCAGCATTTT
J: TRBJ1-6; size: .; D: .; V: TRBV15; length: 15; CDR3: CATTETGSRNSPLHF; DNA: TGTGCCACCACCGAAACAGGGTCGCGTAATTCACCCCTCCACTTT
J: TRBJ2-1; size: .; D: .; V: TRBV28; length: 17; CDR3: CASSPLGLSRFYNEQFF; DNA: TGTGCCAGCAGCCCCCTCGGACTAAGTAGATTCTACAATGAGCAGTTCTTC
J: TRBJ1-5; size: .; D: .; V: TRBV28; length: 14; CDR3: CASSLLQTNQPQHF; DNA: TGTGCCAGCAGTTTATTACAGACCAATCAGCCCCAGCATTTT
J: TRBJ2-2; size: once; D: .; V: TRBV2; length: 15; CDR3: CASSRQGMNTGELFF; DNA: TGTGCCAGCAGTAGGCAGGGAATGAACACCGGGGAGCTGTTTTTT
J: TRBJ1-2; size: .; D: TRBD1; V: TRBV10-1; length: 16; CDR3: CASKYPGQGANYGYTF; DNA: TGCGCCAGCAAATACCCCGGACAGGGGGCTAACTATGGCTACACCTTC
J: TRBJ1-1; size: once; D: TRBD1; V: TRBV6-1; length: 15; CDR3: CASSEAGGMYTEAFF; DNA: TGTGCCAGCAGTGAAGCAGGGGGCATGTACACTGAAGCTTTCTTT
J: TRBJ2-2; size: .; D: .; V: TRBV6-4; length: 14; CDR3: CASSDGGDTGELFF; DNA: TGTGCCAGCAGTGACGGGGGAGACACCGGGGAGCTGTTTTTT
J: TRBJ1-2; size: .; D: .; V: TRBV11-2; length: 13; CDR3: CASSFDRNYGYTF; DNA: TGTGCCAGCAGCTTCGACAGGAACTATGGCTACACCTTC
J: TRBJ1-1; size: .; D: .; V: TRBV28; length: 13; CDR3: CASRDTQNTEAFF; DNA: TGTGCCAGCCGGGACACCCAGAACACTGAAGCTTTCTTT
J: TRBJ2-7; size: .; D: TRBD2; V: TRBV15; length: 15; CDR3: CATSLGLAGTYEQYF; DNA: TGTGCCACCAGCTTGGGACTAGCGGGCACCTACGAGCAGTACTTC
J: TRBJ2-2; size: .; D: .; V: TRBV5-8; length: 15; CDR3: CASSFEGGYGGELFF; DNA: TGTGCCAGCAGCTTCGAGGGAGGTTATGGCGGGGAGCTGTTTTTT
J: TRBJ2-2; size: .; D: TRBD2; V: TRBV29-1; length: 11; CDR3: CSVGGDGELFF; DNA: TGCAGCGTCGGGGGGGACGGGGAGCTGTTTTTT
J: TRBJ2-7; size: once; D: TRBD1; V: TRBV7-9; length: 15; CDR3: CASSHPDRGRDEQYF; DNA: TGTGCCAGCAGCCACCCGGACAGGGGGCGGGACGAGCAGTACTTC
J: TRBJ2-1; size: .; D: .; V: TRBV5-8; length: 12; CDR3: CASSPPGNEQFF; DNA: TGTGCCAGCAGCCCCCCGGGTAATGAGCAGTTCTTC
J: TRBJ1-4; size: .; D: .; V: TRBV7-9; length: 15; CDR3: CASSFPSTTNEKLFF; DNA: TGTGCCAGCAGCTTCCCTTCCACAACTAATGAAAAACTGTTTTTT
J: TRBJ1-1; size: .; D: TRBD1; V: TRBV5-1; length: 14; CDR3: CASRLTGGSTEAFF; DNA: TGCGCCAGCCGATTGACAGGGGGGAGCACTGAAGCTTTCTTT
J: TRBJ1-6; size: .; D: TRBD1; V: TRBV15; length: 15; CDR3: CATSIRQGAESPLHF; DNA: TGTGCCACCAGCATTCGACAGGGGGCCGAATCACCCCTCCACTTT
J: TRBJ2-7; size: .; D: .; V: TRBV5-3; length: 14; CDR3: CARSLVGVYYEQYF; DNA: TGTGCCAGAAGCTTGGTCGGGGTTTACTACGAGCAGTACTTC
J: TRBJ1-2; size: .; D: .; V: TRBV29-1; length: 13; CDR3: CSVTSSFPYGYTF; DNA: TGCAGCGTCACGAGCAGCTTTCCCTATGGCTACACCTTC
J: TRBJ2-7; size: .; D: .; V: TRBV5-6; length: 15; CDR3: CASSTGEVGSYEQYF; DNA: TGTGCCAGCAGCACCGGAGAAGTGGGATCCTACGAGCAGTACTTC